One T cell receptor (beta chain) is described in this entry. As yet, its antigen is unknown. This sample is drawn from a study of cytomegalovirus exposure and HLA in healthy donors. Study results and limitations: A prior analysis recorded that most TCR beta V segments were productive about 87% or about 30% of the time. There were 164 TCR beta chains listed as cytomegalovirus-associated. Several of the most significant clusters appeared linked to common viral pathogens, based on a later analysis. What TCR beta sequences reportedly achieved was accurate prediction of HLA-A and HLA-B alleles in most subjects.

Both 60 Vbeta primers and 13 Jbeta primers went into the PCR. TCRdb's table, derived via immunoSEQ multiplex PCR, lists solely in-frame clones and lacks some. This sample has about 130,000 clones, with 80% found just once. The length of the CDR3 is 15 residues. V was pared by 0 bases and J by 0 bases, with 9 bases between. The V gene's germline CDR1 is LNHNV and CDR2 YYDKDF (reference sequence). The sequenced sample consisted of PBMCs. The TCR was taken from a man aged 25-40 years in good health and CMV-seropositive. The chain combines TRBV15 with TRBJ2-7, with a tentative D call TRBD1 (5 bases). In DNA, the CDR3 is TGTGCCACCAGCAGAGATCAAGACAGCTCCTACGAGCAGTACTTC. Its translation is CATSRDQDSSYEQYF.